The rows below give T cell receptor beta chains drawn from one sample of a study of T-cell memory formation after mild COVID-19. Via MiXCR, TCRdb re-called the 5' RACE reads, giving one row per CDR3 protein. In the table there are hundreds of thousands of distinct CDR3 sequences, approximately 24% of which are singletons. The sequenced sample consisted of PBMCs or a T cell subset sorted from them (not recorded which). These receptors came from an adult woman who had mild COVID-19 (a few samples of this study predate the infection). Cell type and time point are not known. The CDR3 runs from the conserved cysteine through the conserved F or W. A row's size may be missing; if present it is once, few, many or a size class.

CASSSSWGTASHEQFF,TRBV7-6,TRBJ2-1,few
CASSEAGTEAFF,TRBV6-1,TRBJ1-1,NA
CASSVEEWDTQYF,TRBV9,TRBJ2-3,many
CASSVDISSTDTQYF,TRBV9,TRBJ2-3,NA
CATSDVGGAYNEQFF,TRBV24-1,TRBJ2-1,few
CASSLVDKTTEYF,TRBV5-1,TRBJ2-7,few
CAISESRQQYF,TRBV10-3,TRBJ2-7,NA
CAWSVGLGSGGELFF,TRBV30,TRBJ2-2,NA
CASSVVLGGPNEKLFF,TRBV2,TRBJ1-4,once
CASSLELAGGEEQYF,TRBV5-1,TRBJ2-7,NA
CSATSGGRTGELFF,TRBV29-1,TRBJ2-2,NA